This T cell receptor beta chain comes out of a study of vaccination and CD4 T cells after COVID-19 (dated by TCRdb to between 2021 and 2022). For the wider study: SARS-CoV-2 positivity had been established in the convalescent patients by nasal swab PCR, and mild disease was recorded in about 9 of these patients and severe disease in one. Control cultures used a CEFX viral epitope pool as positive control, an HIV-1 Nef peptide pool as negative control, or no peptide. Overlapping spike peptide pools from SARS-CoV-2 and from the common cold coronaviruses HCoV-NL63, HCoV-OC43 and HCoV-229E were used as culture stimuli. Post-COVID blood samples were collected from convalescent patients a median of about 92 days after diagnosis, with a range of about 30 to 161 days. Participants received two doses of either the Pfizer-BioNTech BNT162b2 vaccine (n=8) or the Moderna mRNA-1273 vaccine (n=2). In more than eight COVID-19 convalescent patients and a handful of infection-naive healthy vaccine recipients, researchers compared the spike-specific CD4+ TCR repertoire from before mRNA vaccination with the repertoire from after. Post-vaccine blood samples were collected a median of around 2.5 months after the second vaccine dose, ranging from roughly 12 to 241 days. The convalescent cohort comprised six males and four females, including two Hispanic individuals, seven Caucasians, two Asians and one multiracial person.

What the work shows at the level of the full study, not this receptor alone: The median number of SARS-CoV-2-reactive clonotypes rose from around 22 after infection to approximately 41 after vaccination, but the change was not significant. Of the vaccine-specific clones in convalescent patients, 304 of 307, or nearly all, reacted only to SARS-CoV-2 spike and did not cross-react with common cold coronaviruses. In convalescent patients, a median roughly 87% of post-vaccine SARS-CoV-2-reactive clones were detected only after vaccination, and vaccine-specific priming was suggested by this finding. The study included relatively few convalescent patients and did not analyze early timepoints after natural infection.

From the germline V gene, CDR1 is KGHSH and CDR2 is LQKENI. Reading from cysteine to phenylalanine, the CDR3 counts 17 amino acids. Only the CDR3 part of the read is kept: 51 bases, read in frame from the first base. For this chain, trimming is 0 bases at the V end and 3 bases at the J end, and the number of junction bases without a gene match is 9. Libraries were constructed by PCR. DNA from cultured CD4+ T cells underwent TCR sequencing with the Oncomine TCR Beta short-read assay at the Johns Hopkins FTIC core. Genomic DNA was extracted from the cultured CD4+ T cells with the QIAamp micro DNA kit. The Oncomine TCR Beta libraries from cultured CD4+ T cells were pooled using unique dual indexes and then sequenced on an Illumina iSeq 100. Per the source publication's procedure: Non-productive sequences were removed, and CDR3s not starting with C, not ending with F or W, or shorter than 7 amino acids were discarded. Antigen-specific clonotypes were identified using the MANAFEST web application through comparison of peptide-stimulated wells with reference and other culture wells. Positive clones required FDR below 0.05, an odds ratio above 5, and productive frequency above 0.1% in at least two of three replicate wells. Clonotypes that were significantly expanded in both SARS-CoV-2 spike wells and at least one common cold coronavirus spike condition were defined as cross-reactive. Similarity between CDR3 sequences was evaluated in R version 3.6.1 using Levenshtein distances (stringdist) and unrooted phylogenetic trees (ape). In-frame beta chains were kept once TCRdb had trimmed the public reads at Q25 with fastp and called clones with MiXCR. Every CDR3 protein is listed once, alongside the most common genes and DNA of its rows. The V and J calls, along with clone size, are taken from TCRdb and not from the paper's own processing. Here the sample has under 15,000 distinct CDR3 sequences; 25% to 40% occur a single time. The ten top clones hold roughly 12% of the sample.

Regarding this clonotype: The antigen this receptor binds is unknown. No clone much larger than this one lies a single base away; base qualities are absent.

The treatment or condition label of this sample denotes: roughly 10-day PBMC culture with coronavirus spike peptide pools or control peptides (ViraFEST assay). The ViraFEST assay, used in the study, expanded antigen-specific T cells with peptide pools and then identified the expanded clonotypes through TCR sequencing. Positive SARS-CoV-2 PCR tests in the convalescent patients dated from March to December 2020, before Alpha, Beta and Delta variants emerged in the United States. Each well held approximately 2 million PBMCs cultured in IMDM containing roughly 5% human AB serum and roughly 9.7 IU/ml IL-2, with 8.5 to 10 ug/ml peptide pools added. Half of the culture medium was replaced with fresh IL-2-containing medium on days 3 and 7. CD4+ T cells were isolated after approximately eleven days of culture through negative selection using the EasySep CD4+ T cell isolation kit. PBMCs were separated from whole blood using Ficoll-Paque Plus gradient centrifugation and then either used fresh or cryopreserved at -140C. Each culture condition was generally run in triplicate wells.

This sample comprised CD4+ T cells from blood, cultured in vitro, obtained after SARS-CoV-2 vaccination. The chain employs TRBV18 and TRBJ2-3; 7 central bases correspond to TRBD2. The sequence was collected from a human donor who had recovered from COVID-19. The CDR3 region has the sequence CASSPPPLASRTDTQYF. The nucleotides are TGTGCCAGCTCACCACCCCCACTAGCGAGCAGAACAGATACGCAGTATTTT.